The T cell receptor (beta chain) described here comes from a study of patients and donors after allogeneic stem cell transplantation. TCRdb itself ran the RT-PCR reads through MiXCR, one entry per CDR3 protein. The table has approximately 170,000 distinct CDR3 sequences, 20% to 25% seen once. The CDR3 length is 19 residues. V was clipped by 5 bases and J by 5 bases; unmatched bases: 14. Germline CDR1 reads PRHDT; CDR2 reads FYEKMQ (reference sequence). The rearrangement uses TRBV13 and TRBJ2-2; 13 nucleotides match TRBD2. This TCR came from a human donor who was either an allogeneic HSCT recipient or a stem cell or donor lymphocyte infusion donor (not recorded which). It is not recorded whose cells these are; they may come from a transplant donor. Sequencing used blood, either unsorted or a sorted T cell fraction (not recorded which). Here the CDR3 DNA reads TGTGCCAGCAGCCTTCGGGGACTAGCGGGAAATTATCGGACCGGGGAGCTGTTTTTT. Protein sequence: CASSLRGLAGNYRTGELFF.